This T cell receptor (beta chain) was identified in a study of OX40 agonist ivuxolimab in advanced cancers. Whole-study results and caveats: CD4+ and CD8+ blood T cells expanded clonally by week 6 at 0.1 to 3.0 mg/kg.

V shed 4 bases and J 6 bases; nucleotides not matched to a gene: 8. Germline values: CDR1 SGDLS, CDR2 YYNGEE. The CDR3 extends over 14 amino acids. Note on this clone: Antigen unknown.

Method: immunoSEQ multiplex PCR; TCRdb's copy keeps in-frame clones and lacks some. The repertoire has about 67,000 clones, about 88% of them found once; the top ten carry around 2%. The sample consisted of CD4+ or CD8+ T cells sorted from blood, taken in a trial of the OX40 agonist ivuxolimab. This chain joins TRBV9 and TRBJ1-1, with 8 bases that match TRBD1. The TCR originated in an adult with an advanced solid tumor such as melanoma, head and neck, liver or kidney cancer. This chain's CDR3 is CASSTLDRVAEAFF. In DNA form, the CDR3 reads TGTGCCAGCAGCACCCTGGACAGGGTTGCTGAAGCTTTCTTT.